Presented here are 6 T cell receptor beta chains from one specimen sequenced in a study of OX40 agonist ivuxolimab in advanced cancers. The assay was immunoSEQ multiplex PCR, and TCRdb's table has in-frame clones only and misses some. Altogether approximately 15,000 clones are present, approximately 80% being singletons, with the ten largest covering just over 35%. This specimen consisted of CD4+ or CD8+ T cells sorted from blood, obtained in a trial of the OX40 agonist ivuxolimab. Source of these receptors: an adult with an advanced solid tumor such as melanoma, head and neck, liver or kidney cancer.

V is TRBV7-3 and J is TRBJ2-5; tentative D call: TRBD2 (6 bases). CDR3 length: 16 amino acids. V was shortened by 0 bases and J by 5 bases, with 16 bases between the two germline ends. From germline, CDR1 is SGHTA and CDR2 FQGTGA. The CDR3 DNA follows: TGTGCCAGCAGCTTAACGGGTGGAGGGTTGCAGGAGACCCAGTACTTC. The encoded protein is CASSLTGGGLQETQYF.

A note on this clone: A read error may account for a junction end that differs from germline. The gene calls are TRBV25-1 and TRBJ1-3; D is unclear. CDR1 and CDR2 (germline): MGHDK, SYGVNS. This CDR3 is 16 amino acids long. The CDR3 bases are TGTGCTAGCAGTGAATCCGGTGGAGCAGGAGGAAACACCATACATTTT. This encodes CASSESGGAGGNTIHF.

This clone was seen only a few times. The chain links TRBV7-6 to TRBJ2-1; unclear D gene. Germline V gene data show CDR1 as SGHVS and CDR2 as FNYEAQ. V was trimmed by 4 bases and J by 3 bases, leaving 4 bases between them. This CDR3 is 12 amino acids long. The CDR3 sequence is CASSSNYNEQFF. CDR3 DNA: TGTGCCAGCAGCTCTAACTACAATGAGCAGTTCTTC.

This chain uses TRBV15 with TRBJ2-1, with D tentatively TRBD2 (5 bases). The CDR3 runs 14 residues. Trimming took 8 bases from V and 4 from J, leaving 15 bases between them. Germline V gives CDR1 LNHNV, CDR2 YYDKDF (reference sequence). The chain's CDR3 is CATSAGPWYNEQFF. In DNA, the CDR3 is TGTGCCACCTCGGCGGGCCCCTGGTACAATGAGCAGTTCTTC.

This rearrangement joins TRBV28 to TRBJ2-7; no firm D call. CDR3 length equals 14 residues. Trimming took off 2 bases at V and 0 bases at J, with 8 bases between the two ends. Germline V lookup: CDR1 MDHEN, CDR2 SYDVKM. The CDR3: CASSLVRSSYEQYF. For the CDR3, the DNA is TGTGCCAGCAGTTTAGTGCGTTCCTCCTACGAGCAGTACTTC.

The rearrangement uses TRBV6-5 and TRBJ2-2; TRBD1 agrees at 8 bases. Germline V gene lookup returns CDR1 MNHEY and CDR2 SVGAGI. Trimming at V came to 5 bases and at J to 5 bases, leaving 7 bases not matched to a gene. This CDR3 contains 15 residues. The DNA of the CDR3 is TGTGCCAGCAGTCCCACAGGGGGTGGTACCGGGGAGCTGTTTTTT. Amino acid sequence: CASSPTGGGTGELFF.